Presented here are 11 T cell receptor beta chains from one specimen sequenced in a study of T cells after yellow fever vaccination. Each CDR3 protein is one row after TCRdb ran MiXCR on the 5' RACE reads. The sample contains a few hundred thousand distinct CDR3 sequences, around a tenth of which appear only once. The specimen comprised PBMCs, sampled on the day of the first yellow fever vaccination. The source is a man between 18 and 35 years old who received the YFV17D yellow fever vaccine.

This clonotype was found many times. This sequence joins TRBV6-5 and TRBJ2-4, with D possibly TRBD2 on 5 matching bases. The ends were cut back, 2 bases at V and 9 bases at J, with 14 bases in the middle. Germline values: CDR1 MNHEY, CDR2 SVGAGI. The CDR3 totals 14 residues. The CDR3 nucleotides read TGTGCCAGCAGTTACCTTCCAGACCGGGGCATTCAGTACTTC. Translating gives CASSYLPDRGIQYF.

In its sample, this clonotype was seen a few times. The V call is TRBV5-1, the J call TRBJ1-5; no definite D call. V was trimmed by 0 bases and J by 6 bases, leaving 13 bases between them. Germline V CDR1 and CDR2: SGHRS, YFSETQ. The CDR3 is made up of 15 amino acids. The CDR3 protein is CASSLGPAGTQPQHF. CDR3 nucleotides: TGCGCCAGCAGCTTGGGTCCAGCGGGTACTCAGCCCCAGCATTTT.

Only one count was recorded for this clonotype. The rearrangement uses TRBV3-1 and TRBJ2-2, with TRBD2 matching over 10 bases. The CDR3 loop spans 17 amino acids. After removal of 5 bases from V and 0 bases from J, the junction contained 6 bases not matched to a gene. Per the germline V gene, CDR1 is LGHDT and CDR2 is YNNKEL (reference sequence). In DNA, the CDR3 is TGTGCCAGCAGCAAACTAGCGGGGCTAGCGAACACCGGGGAGCTGTTTTTT. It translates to CASSKLAGLANTGELFF.

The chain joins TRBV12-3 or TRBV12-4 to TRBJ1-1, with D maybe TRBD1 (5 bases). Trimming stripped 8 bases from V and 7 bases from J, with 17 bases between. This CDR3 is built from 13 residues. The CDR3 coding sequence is TGTGCCAGCCGCCTTGGGGGGATGGATGAAGCTTTCTTT. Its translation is CASRLGGMDEAFF.

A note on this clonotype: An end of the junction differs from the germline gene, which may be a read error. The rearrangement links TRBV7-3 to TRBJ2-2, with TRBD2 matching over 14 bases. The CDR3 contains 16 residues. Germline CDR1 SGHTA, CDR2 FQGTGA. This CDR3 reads CASSKGLAGATGEQFF. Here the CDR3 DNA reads TGTGCCAGCAGCAAGGGACTAGCGGGGGCTACCGGGGAGCAGTTTTTT.

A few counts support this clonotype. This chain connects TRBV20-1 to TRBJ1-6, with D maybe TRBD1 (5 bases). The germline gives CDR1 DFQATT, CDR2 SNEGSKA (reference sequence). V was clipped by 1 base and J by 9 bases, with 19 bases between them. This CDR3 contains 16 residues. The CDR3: CSARVLSRAGASPLHF. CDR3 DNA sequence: TGCAGTGCTAGAGTCCTGTCCAGGGCAGGAGCTTCACCCCTCCACTTT.

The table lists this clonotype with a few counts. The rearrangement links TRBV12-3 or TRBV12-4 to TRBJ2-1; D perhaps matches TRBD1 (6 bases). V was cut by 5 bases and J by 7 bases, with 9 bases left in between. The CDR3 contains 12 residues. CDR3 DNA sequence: TGTGCCAGCAGTGCCGGGACAAATGAGCAGTTCTTC. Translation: CASSAGTNEQFF.

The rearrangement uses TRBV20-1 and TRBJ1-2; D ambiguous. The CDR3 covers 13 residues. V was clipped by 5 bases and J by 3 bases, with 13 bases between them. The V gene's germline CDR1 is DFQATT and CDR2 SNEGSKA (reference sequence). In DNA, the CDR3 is TGCAGTGCTTCGGGCACAGTAGACTATGGCTACACCTTC. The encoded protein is CSASGTVDYGYTF.

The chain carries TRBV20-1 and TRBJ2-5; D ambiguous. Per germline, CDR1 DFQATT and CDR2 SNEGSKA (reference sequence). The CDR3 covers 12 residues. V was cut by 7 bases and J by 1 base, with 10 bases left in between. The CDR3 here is CSESGPQETQYF. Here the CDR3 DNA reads TGCAGTGAATCAGGACCCCAAGAGACCCAGTACTTC.

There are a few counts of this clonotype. The CDR3 sequence is CASSRARRWTGELFF. Written as DNA, the CDR3 is TGTGCCAGCAGCCGAGCGCGGAGGTGGACCGGGGAGCTGTTTTTT. This chain uses TRBV14 with TRBJ2-2; D may be TRBD2 (5 bases). V lost 4 bases and J lost 5, with 14 bases in between. The CDR3 runs to 15 residues. Germline V gene data show CDR1 as SGHDN and CDR2 as FVKESK.

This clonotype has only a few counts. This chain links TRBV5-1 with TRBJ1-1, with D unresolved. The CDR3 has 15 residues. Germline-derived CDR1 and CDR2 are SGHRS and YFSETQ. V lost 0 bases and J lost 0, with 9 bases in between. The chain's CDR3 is CASSLGSAMNTEAFF. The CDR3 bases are TGCGCCAGCAGCTTGGGGTCTGCAATGAACACTGAAGCTTTCTTT.